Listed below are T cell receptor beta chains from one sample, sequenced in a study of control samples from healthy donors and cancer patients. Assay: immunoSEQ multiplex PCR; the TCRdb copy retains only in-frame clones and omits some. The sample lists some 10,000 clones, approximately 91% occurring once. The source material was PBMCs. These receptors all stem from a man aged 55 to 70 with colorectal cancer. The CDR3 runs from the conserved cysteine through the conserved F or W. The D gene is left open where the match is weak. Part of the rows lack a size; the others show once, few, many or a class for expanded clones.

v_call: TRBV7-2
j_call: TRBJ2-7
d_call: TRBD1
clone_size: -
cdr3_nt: TGTGCCAGCAGCTTAGGGACAGGGGGCTGGGGTGAGCAGTACTTC
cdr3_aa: CASSLGTGGWGEQYF

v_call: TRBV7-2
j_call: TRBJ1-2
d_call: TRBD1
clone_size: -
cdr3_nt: TGTGCCAGCAGCGCTGGGACAGCCCTTTTTAATCACTATGGCTACACCTTC
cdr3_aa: CASSAGTALFNHYGYTF

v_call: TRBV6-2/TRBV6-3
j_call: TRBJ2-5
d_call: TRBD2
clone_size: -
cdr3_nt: TGTGCCAGCAGTTACCCGGGACTAGCGGGAAGGGAGACCCAGTACTTC
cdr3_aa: CASSYPGLAGRETQYF

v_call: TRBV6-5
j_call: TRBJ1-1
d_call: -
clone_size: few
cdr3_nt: TGTGCCAGCAGCTTTCTTACTGAAGCTTTCTTT
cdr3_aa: CASSFLTEAFF

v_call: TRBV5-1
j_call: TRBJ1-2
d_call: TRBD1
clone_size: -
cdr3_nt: TGCGCCAGCAGCTATCAGGGGGTCGATGGCTACACCTTC
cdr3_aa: CASSYQGVDGYTF

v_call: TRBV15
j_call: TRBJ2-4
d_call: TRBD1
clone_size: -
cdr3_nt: TGTGCCACCGGGGCGGGACAGGGCTTGAACATTCAGTACTTC
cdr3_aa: CATGAGQGLNIQYF

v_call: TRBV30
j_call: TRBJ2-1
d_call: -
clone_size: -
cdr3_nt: TGTGCCTCGACTAGGAGCTCCTACAATGAGCAGTTCTTC
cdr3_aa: CASTRSSYNEQFF

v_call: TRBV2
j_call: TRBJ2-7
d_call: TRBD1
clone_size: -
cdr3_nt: TGTGCCAGCAAACCGGGACAGATAATCTACGAGCAGTACTTC
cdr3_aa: CASKPGQIIYEQYF

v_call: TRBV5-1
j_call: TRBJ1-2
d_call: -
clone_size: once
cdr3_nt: TGCGCCAGCACTTCATTCCCGGGATCTTATGGCTACACCTTC
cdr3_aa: CASTSFPGSYGYTF

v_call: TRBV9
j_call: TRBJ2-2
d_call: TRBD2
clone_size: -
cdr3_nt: TGTGCCAGCAGCCCCGGACTAGCACGGACCGGGGAGCTGTTTTTT
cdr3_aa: CASSPGLARTGELFF

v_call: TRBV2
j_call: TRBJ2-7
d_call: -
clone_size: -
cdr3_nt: TGTGCCAGCAGTACTGTCGACACGTCCTCCTACGAGCAGTACTTC
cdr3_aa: CASSTVDTSSYEQYF

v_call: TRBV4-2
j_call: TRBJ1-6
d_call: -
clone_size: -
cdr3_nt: TGTGCCAGCAGCCAAGATCCGGGACACTATAATTCACCCCTCCACTTT
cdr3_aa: CASSQDPGHYNSPLHF

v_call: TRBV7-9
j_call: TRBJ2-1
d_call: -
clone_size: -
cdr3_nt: TGTGCCAGCACTATGGGGGTTTGGAATGAGCAGTTCTTC
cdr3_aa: CASTMGVWNEQFF

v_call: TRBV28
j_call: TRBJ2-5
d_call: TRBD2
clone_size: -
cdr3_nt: TGTGCCAGCAGTTTCACTAGCGGGGGGGAGACCCAGTACTTC
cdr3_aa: CASSFTSGGETQYF

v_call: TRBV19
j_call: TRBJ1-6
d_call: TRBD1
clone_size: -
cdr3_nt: TGTGCCAGTAGGAGAACGGACAGGGCTTCTAATTCACCCCTCCACTTT
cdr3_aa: CASRRTDRASNSPLHF

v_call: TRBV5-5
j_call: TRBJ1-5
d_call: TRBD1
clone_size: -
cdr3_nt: TGTGCCAGCAGCTCAACTATAGGACAGGTAAATCAGCCCCAGCATTTT
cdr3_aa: CASSSTIGQVNQPQHF

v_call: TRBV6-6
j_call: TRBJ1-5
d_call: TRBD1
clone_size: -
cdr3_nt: TGTGCCAGCAGACGACAGGGTGTCGGCAATCAGCCCCAGCATTTT
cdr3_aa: CASRRQGVGNQPQHF

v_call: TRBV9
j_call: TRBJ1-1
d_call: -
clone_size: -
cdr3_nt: TGTGCCAGCAGCCCAACCCCACAGAGCACTGAAGCTTTCTTT
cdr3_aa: CASSPTPQSTEAFF

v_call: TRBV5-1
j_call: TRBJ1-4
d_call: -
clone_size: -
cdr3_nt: TGCGCCAGCAGCTTGGCCCTCGGGGCCAATGAAAAACTGTTTTTT
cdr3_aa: CASSLALGANEKLFF

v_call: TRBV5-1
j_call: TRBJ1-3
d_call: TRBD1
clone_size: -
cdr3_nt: TGCGCCAGCAGCCCCTCACAGGGGATGGGTGGAAACACCATATATTTT
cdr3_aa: CASSPSQGMGGNTIYF

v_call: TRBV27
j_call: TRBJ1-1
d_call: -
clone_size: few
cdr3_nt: TGTGCCAGCAGTTTTACCCTGAACACTGAAGCTTTCTTT
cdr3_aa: CASSFTLNTEAFF

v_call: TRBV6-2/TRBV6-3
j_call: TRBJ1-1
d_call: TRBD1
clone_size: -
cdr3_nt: TGTGCCAGCAGTTACTCGACCAGGGGGACTGAAGCTTTCTTT
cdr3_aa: CASSYSTRGTEAFF

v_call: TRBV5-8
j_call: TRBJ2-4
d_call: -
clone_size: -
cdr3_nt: TGTGCCAGCAGCTTTTTGTCTTTTGCACAGTTGTCCAAAAACATTCAGTACTTC
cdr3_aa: CASSFLSFAQLSKNIQYF

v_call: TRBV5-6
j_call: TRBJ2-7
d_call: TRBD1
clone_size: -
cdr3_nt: TGTGCCAGCAGCACTCTCCGGGACAGGGTCCACGAGCAGTACTTC
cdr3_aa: CASSTLRDRVHEQYF

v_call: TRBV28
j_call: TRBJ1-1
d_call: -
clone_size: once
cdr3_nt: TGTGCCAGCAGAGGGCACACTGAAGCTTTCTTT
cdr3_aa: CASRGHTEAFF